The next 25 T cell receptor beta chains were all read from a single sample in a study of T cell responses to AZD1222 COVID-19 vaccine. TCRdb's copy holds only in-frame clones and misses some; the assay was immunoSEQ multiplex PCR. The sample contains about 100,000 clones, approximately 90% of which appear only once. The specimen comprised peripheral blood, sampled on day 0 of AZD1222 vaccination. All receptors come from an adult in good health.

The sample holds one count of this clone. This chain joins TRBV5-6 and TRBJ2-7; 7 nucleotides line up with TRBD1. J was trimmed by 1 base and V by 4 bases; bases with no gene match: 17. The CDR3 is 18 amino acids. Germline CDR1 and CDR2: SGHDT and YYEEEE. The CDR3 nucleotides read TGTGCCAGCAGCGACACCCTCCGATCGGGACAGATGTCCTACGAGCAGTACTTC. As protein: CASSDTLRSGQMSYEQYF.

V is TRBV29-1 and J is TRBJ1-1; 8 bases fit TRBD1. V lost 6 bases to trimming and J lost 0 bases; unmatched junction nucleotides: 3. The germline V gene encodes CDR1 SQVTM and CDR2 ANQGSEA. CDR3 size: 13 residues. CDR3 region: CSVRTGLNTEAFF. In nucleotides, the CDR3 is TGCAGCGTGCGGACAGGGTTGAACACTGAAGCTTTCTTT.

The chain combines TRBV7-3 with TRBJ1-1; 7 bases map to TRBD1. This CDR3 is built from 13 residues. Germline values: CDR1 SGHTA, CDR2 FQGTGA. The V gene end was trimmed by 6 bases and the J gene end by 4 bases; junction bases not matched to a gene: 5. The CDR3 here is CASSPGGGTEAFF. DNA of the CDR3: TGTGCCAGCAGTCCAGGGGGAGGCACTGAAGCTTTCTTT.

This clone was counted once. V is TRBV4-1 and J is TRBJ2-7, with 13 nucleotides matching TRBD2. CDR1 and CDR2 from the germline V gene are MGHRA and YSYEKL. The CDR3 totals 15 residues. With V trimmed by 6 bases and J by 5 bases, 7 bases remained unmatched. CDR3 region: CASSQWTSGSDEQYF. The CDR3 DNA sequence: TGCGCCAGCAGTCAATGGACTAGCGGGAGTGACGAGCAGTACTTC.

The chain links TRBV4-1 to TRBJ1-2, with 9 bases aligning to TRBD1. Trimming cost V 1 base and J 6 bases; bases outside gene matches: 3. This CDR3 comprises 14 residues. Germline assignment: CDR1 MGHRA and CDR2 YSYEKL. CDR3 bases: TGCGCCAGCAGCCAAGCGGGACAGGGCGATGGCTACACCTTC. Residues: CASSQAGQGDGYTF.

This clone came up once. The CDR3 DNA reads TGTGCCACCAGTGCCCCAACAGGGGGACGCACAGATACGCAGTATTTT. Residues: CATSAPTGGRTDTQYF. This sequence joins TRBV24-1 and TRBJ2-3, with 8 bases lining up with TRBD1. This CDR3 contains 16 residues. Germline values: CDR1 KGHDR, CDR2 SFDVKD. The trim removed 5 bases at V and 1 base at J, leaving 7 bases unmatched.

The rearrangement joins TRBV19 to TRBJ1-5; D is uncertain. Germline V CDR1 and CDR2: LNHDA, SQIVND (reference sequence). Trimming stripped 3 bases from V and 0 bases from J, with 9 bases between. The CDR3 runs 15 residues. In DNA, the CDR3 is TGTGCCAGTAGTATTCGGCAGATTAGCAATCAGCCCCAGCATTTT. Translation gives CASSIRQISNQPQHF.

The chain employs TRBV6-2 or TRBV6-3 and TRBJ1-1, with unresolved D. The CDR3 runs 15 residues. The germline gives CDR1 MNHEY, CDR2 SVGEGT. The V end was cut by 3 bases, the J end by 6 bases, with 17 bases between. The DNA of the CDR3 is TGTGCCAGCAGTTATGCGGGGTCCGGGTTCCCTGAAGCTTTCTTT. This encodes CASSYAGSGFPEAFF.

The genes are TRBV4-1 and TRBJ2-1, with D possibly matching TRBD1 (6 bases). The germline gives CDR1 MGHRA, CDR2 YSYEKL. The CDR3 has 14 residues. V lost 0 bases, J lost 12 bases, and 15 bases lay in between. The CDR3 loop reads CASSQEDRLPGQFF. The CDR3 DNA reads as TGCGCCAGCAGCCAAGAGGACAGACTCCCGGGGCAGTTCTTC.

The chain combines TRBV5-4 with TRBJ2-7, with TRBD1 as a possible D gene (6 bases). From germline, CDR1 is SGHNT and CDR2 YYREEE (reference sequence). This CDR3 spans 15 amino acids. The V and J ends lost 0 bases and 5 bases respectively, with 15 bases between them. The DNA of the CDR3 is TGTGCCAGCAGCTTGGACTTTGGGGGCCCCCACGAGCAGTACTTC. Its translation is CASSLDFGGPHEQYF.

This clone was detected once. Here the CDR3 reads CASSPLAEVNEQYF. CDR3 nucleotide sequence: TGTGCCAGCAGTCCACTAGCGGAGGTAAACGAGCAGTACTTC. The chain recombines TRBV28 with TRBJ2-7; the match to TRBD2 covers 8 bases. J was trimmed by 5 bases and V by 5 bases; bases with no gene match: 8. Germline V gene sequence: CDR1 MDHEN, CDR2 SYDVKM. The CDR3 runs 14 residues.

This clone was seen a handful of times. The chain carries TRBV18 and TRBJ2-3; D gene unclear. The length of the CDR3 is 12 residues. Trimming took off 3 bases at V and 3 bases at J, with 4 bases between the two ends. Per the germline V gene, CDR1 is KGHSH and CDR2 is LQKENI. DNA of the CDR3: TGTGCCAGCTCACCGGTTACAGATACGCAGTATTTT. This encodes CASSPVTDTQYF.

The chain's CDR3 is CASSGGSGGNSPLHF. The DNA for the CDR3 is TGTGCCAGCAGTGGGGGGTCAGGGGGAAATTCACCCCTCCACTTT. This chain uses TRBV6-4 with TRBJ1-6; 7 nucleotides match TRBD1. Germline lookup yields CDR1 MRHNA and CDR2 SNTAGT. CDR3 length: 15 amino acids. V shed 4 bases and J 7 bases; nucleotides not matched to a gene: 7.

This chain uses TRBV7-9 with TRBJ1-4; D remains ambiguous. The CDR3 length is 13 residues. Trimming cost V 1 base and J 3 bases, with 3 bases left between them. In germline, CDR1 is SEHNR, CDR2 FQNEAQ (reference sequence). CDR3 region: CASSLGSNEKLFF. Written as DNA, the CDR3 is TGTGCCAGCAGCTTAGGATCTAATGAAAAACTGTTTTTT.

The genes are TRBV4-1 and TRBJ2-7, with D possibly TRBD1 on 6 matching bases. V lost 1 base and J lost 9, with 13 bases in between. The germline V gene encodes CDR1 MGHRA and CDR2 YSYEKL. The CDR3 runs to 13 residues. In DNA form, the CDR3 reads TGCGCCAGCAGCCAAGGAGTGGGACACGGGCAGTACTTC. Amino acids: CASSQGVGHGQYF.

The chain has TRBV5-1 and TRBJ2-1, with 13 bases fitting TRBD2. V dropped 4 bases and J dropped 8; count of bases not matched to a gene: 15. Germline values: CDR1 SGHRS, CDR2 YFSETQ. The CDR3 extends over 18 amino acids. CDR3 DNA: TGCGCCAGCAGCCCAGGAAAGATTGGACTAGCGGGAGTTTATGAGCAGTTCTTC. Translated: CASSPGKIGLAGVYEQFF.

This clone was counted a few times. The chain combines TRBV5-1 with TRBJ2-2, with 10 bases identical to TRBD1. V was pared by 4 bases and J by 6 bases, with 6 bases of the junction left unmatched. The CDR3 spans 15 residues. The germline CDR1 and CDR2 sequences are SGHRS and YFSETQ. The CDR3, as DNA: TGCGCCAGCAGCCGGACAGGGGGAGAAGCCGGGGAGCTGTTTTTT. Its translation is CASSRTGGEAGELFF.

This clone was seen only a few times. The J gene is TRBJ1-1, the V gene TRBV19, with 10 bases aligning to TRBD1. V was pared by 7 bases and J by 6 bases, with 14 bases of the junction left unmatched. Germline CDR1 and CDR2: LNHDA and SQIVND (reference sequence). This CDR3 spans 16 amino acids. The CDR3 region is CASNSLTLGQGAEAFF. For the CDR3, the DNA is TGTGCCAGTAACTCCTTAACTCTTGGACAGGGGGCTGAAGCTTTCTTT. Full variable domain (missing parts from reference TRBV19 and TRBJ1-1): DGGITQSPKYLFRKEGQNVTLSCEQNLNHDAMYWYRQDPGQGLRLIYYSQIVNDFQKGDIAEGYSVSREKKESFPLTVTSAQKNPTAFYLCASNSLTLGQGAEAFFGQGTRLTVV.

The rearrangement uses TRBV4-1 and TRBJ2-7; perhaps TRBD2 as D (6 bases). The CDR3 is 14 residues long. V lost 1 base and J 5 bases, leaving 12 bases between the germline ends. The V gene's germline CDR1 is MGHRA and CDR2 YSYEKL. CDR3 nucleotides: TGCGCCAGCAGCCAAGCCCGGGAGTTCCACGAGCAGTACTTC. Translating gives CASSQAREFHEQYF.

The chain uses TRBV12-1 and TRBJ1-5; TRBD1 is taken as the D call from the table, unchecked against the DNA. TRBV12-1 is deemed a pseudogene. The CDR3 contains 11 residues. The CDR3 spells CASSSNQPQHF. In nucleotides, the CDR3 is TGTGCCAGCAGTTCAAATCAGCCCCAGCATTTT.

The rearrangement joins TRBV6-1 to TRBJ1-1, with unresolved D. Per germline, CDR1 MNHNS and CDR2 SASEGT. Between the trimmed V and J ends, which lost 2 bases and 8 bases, there was a span of 12 bases. The CDR3 covers 13 residues. The CDR3 region is CASSERAGVEAFF. CDR3 DNA sequence: TGTGCCAGCAGTGAACGGGCAGGCGTCGAAGCTTTCTTT.

This rearrangement joins TRBV19 to TRBJ1-1; the D gene is possibly TRBD1 (6 bases). The ends were cut back, 6 bases at V and 2 bases at J, with 13 bases in the middle. CDR3 length: 14 residues. Germline loops: CDR1 LNHDA, CDR2 SQIVND (reference sequence). CDR3 residues: CASRSYRDNTEAFF. The CDR3 DNA reads TGTGCCAGTAGATCTTACAGGGACAACACTGAAGCTTTCTTT.

The chain recombines TRBV14 with TRBJ2-1; D uncertain. The CDR3 has 14 amino acids. V dropped 0 bases and J dropped 2 bases, with 5 bases sitting between them. Germline-derived CDR1 and CDR2 are SGHDN and FVKESK. The CDR3 loop reads CASSQDYPYNEQFF. The CDR3 nucleotides read TGTGCCAGCAGCCAAGATTACCCCTACAATGAGCAGTTCTTC.

The gene calls are TRBV30 and TRBJ1-2; D gene ambiguous. CDR3 size: 11 residues. The V and J ends lost 1 base and 7 bases respectively, with 7 bases between them. Germline V gene lookup returns CDR1 GTSNPN and CDR2 SVGIG (reference sequence). The CDR3, as DNA: TGTGCCTGGAGTGATATGCCTGGCTACACCTTC. It yields the protein CAWSDMPGYTF. Full variable domain (outside the CDR3, taken from reference TRBV30 and TRBJ1-2): SQTIHQWPATLVQPVGSPLSLECTVEGTSNPNLYWYRQAAGRGLQLLFYSVGIGQISSEVPQNLSASRPQDRQFILSSKKLLLSDSGFYLCAWSDMPGYTFGSGTRLTVV.

This chain joins TRBV6-5 and TRBJ2-3, with D tentatively TRBD1 (6 bases). The germline V gene has CDR1 MNHEY and CDR2 SVGAGI. The CDR3 length is 14 residues. The V and J ends lost 7 bases and 3 bases respectively, with 14 bases between them. The DNA of the CDR3 is TGTGCCAGCACGACAGGCCCCCAAACAGATACGCAGTATTTT. Protein product: CASTTGPQTDTQYF.